These 12 T cell receptor beta chains came from one sample sequenced in a study of CD4 T cells in relation to SARS-CoV-2 and coronaviruses. Sequenced by immunoSEQ multiplex PCR; TCRdb stores in-frame clones only, minus some. The sample carries around 70,000 clones, 80% to 90% recorded once. The unexposed donors gave CD4+ T cells in 2011-2018, prior to COVID-19. Source material: memory CD4+ T cells from PBMCs. These receptor sequences come from a human donor in good health.

The rearrangement uses TRBV9 and TRBJ2-2; D call uncertain. This CDR3 has 15 residues. Per the germline V gene, CDR1 is SGDLS and CDR2 is YYNGEE. Trimming cost V 0 bases and J 1 base, with 7 bases left between them. Here the CDR3 reads CASSVVGLNTGELFF. The CDR3 nucleotides are TGTGCCAGCAGCGTAGTAGGTTTGAACACCGGGGAGCTGTTTTTT. The whole variable domain, filled in from reference TRBV9 and TRBJ2-2, reads DSGVTQTPKHLITATGQRVTLRCSPRSGDLSVYWYQQSLDQGLQFLIQYYNGEERAKGNILERFSAQQFPDLHSELNLSSLELGDSALYFCASSVVGLNTGELFFGEGSRLTVL.

The rearrangement uses TRBV10-1 and TRBJ2-7; TRBD2 might be the D (6 bases). The CDR3 covers 17 residues. CDR1 WNHNN and CDR2 SYGVQD come from the germline V gene (reference sequence). V dropped 7 bases and J dropped 1 base, with 23 bases sitting between them. The CDR3 region has the DNA TGCGCCAGCAAAAGGGAAGGGCGGGACCCCGGATCCTACGAGCAGTACTTC. It yields the protein CASKREGRDPGSYEQYF.

The V call is TRBV27, the J call TRBJ1-4, with D uncertain. Trimming took 6 bases from V and 8 from J, leaving 16 bases between them. Germline CDR1 MNHEY, CDR2 SMNVEV (reference sequence). The CDR3 contains 14 residues. The CDR3 DNA sequence: TGTGCCAGCAGAAGGGCCTCGCCGGTGGAAAAACTGTTTTTT. This encodes CASRRASPVEKLFF.

The V and J genes are TRBV19 and TRBJ2-7, with TRBD1 matching over 7 bases. Germline V gene sequence: CDR1 LNHDA, CDR2 SQIVND (reference sequence). The CDR3 consists of 15 residues. Trimming removed 0 bases from V and 1 base from J; junction bases left unmatched: 3. The CDR3 spells CASSIDRDRSYEQYF. CDR3 nucleotide sequence: TGTGCCAGTAGTATAGATCGGGACAGATCCTACGAGCAGTACTTC.

This chain links TRBV7-7 with TRBJ2-7, with TRBD2 identical over 8 bases. CDR3 size: 12 residues. In germline, CDR1 is SSHAT, CDR2 FNYEAQ (reference sequence). J gave up 6 bases and V 5 bases, and 3 bases lay outside the gene matches. The CDR3 nucleotides are TGTGCCAGCAGCCCCGGGGGGGCCGAGCAGTACTTC. Amino acid sequence: CASSPGGAEQYF.

The gene calls are TRBV28 and TRBJ2-1; no reliable D call. Germline V lookup: CDR1 MDHEN, CDR2 SYDVKM. CDR3 length: 14 residues. The V end was cut by 5 bases, the J end by 2 bases, with 10 bases between. The CDR3 region has the DNA TGTGCCAGCAGTCCCTACAACGCCTACAATGAGCAGTTCTTC. As protein: CASSPYNAYNEQFF.

This chain connects TRBV2 to TRBJ2-1, with 7 bases matching TRBD2. The CDR3 consists of 11 residues. The trim removed 8 bases at V and 9 bases at J, leaving 4 bases unmatched. CDR1 and CDR2 from the germline V gene are SNHLY and FYNNEI. The CDR3 nucleotides read TGTGCCAGCTGTACGGGGGGTGAGCAGTTCTTC. Translated, it gives CASCTGGEQFF.

CDR3 loop: CASTDGSYEQYF. CDR3 coding DNA: TGTGCCAGCACAGACGGATCCTACGAGCAGTACTTC. The rearrangement uses TRBV2 and TRBJ2-7; the D is unclear. V lost 7 bases and J 1 base, leaving 8 bases between the germline ends. Germline V gives CDR1 SNHLY, CDR2 FYNNEI. The CDR3 has 12 amino acids. Based on the CDR3 plus reference TRBV2 and TRBJ2-7, the full variable domain is EPEVTQTPSHQVTQMGQEVILRCVPISNHLYFYWYRQILGQKVEFLVSFYNNEISEKSEIFDDQFSVERPDGSNFTLKIRSTKLEDSAMYFCASTDGSYEQYFGPGTRLTVT.

This chain connects TRBV18 to TRBJ1-5; D perhaps matches TRBD1 (6 bases). Trimming stripped 2 bases from V and 6 bases from J, with 8 bases between. Germline assignment: CDR1 KGHSH and CDR2 LQKENI. The CDR3 runs to 13 residues. CDR3 region: CASSPEGGQPQHF. The CDR3 coding sequence is TGTGCCAGCTCACCAGAGGGGGGTCAGCCCCAGCATTTT.

The V call is TRBV5-1, the J call TRBJ2-7; TRBD2 is a possible D gene (6 bases). Germline V CDR1 and CDR2: SGHRS, YFSETQ. The CDR3 has 18 residues. V was shortened by 1 base and J by 1 base, with 21 bases between the two germline ends. CDR3: CASSLRDLGRSLSYEQYF. In nucleotides, the CDR3 is TGCGCCAGCAGCTTGAGGGACTTGGGACGATCTTTATCCTACGAGCAGTACTTC.

This clone was counted a few times. This chain uses TRBV6-4 with TRBJ2-6; TRBD1 might be the D (6 bases). Germline V gene lookup returns CDR1 MRHNA and CDR2 SNTAGT. Trimming took off 4 bases at V and 2 bases at J, with 18 bases between the two ends. The CDR3 has 18 residues. CDR3 nucleotides: TGTGCCAGCAGTGCCCACATGGGGGCTAGGACTGGGGCCAACGTCCTGACTTTC. Translating gives CASSAHMGARTGANVLTF.

The rearrangement uses TRBV15 and TRBJ1-1; D is possibly TRBD1 (6 bases). The CDR3 has 14 amino acids. The ends were cut back, 6 bases at V and 1 base at J, with 12 bases in the middle. The germline CDR1 and CDR2 sequences are LNHNV and YYDKDF (reference sequence). CDR3 region: CATRPQGGNTEAFF. CDR3 nucleotides: TGTGCCACCAGGCCACAGGGCGGGAACACTGAAGCTTTCTTT.